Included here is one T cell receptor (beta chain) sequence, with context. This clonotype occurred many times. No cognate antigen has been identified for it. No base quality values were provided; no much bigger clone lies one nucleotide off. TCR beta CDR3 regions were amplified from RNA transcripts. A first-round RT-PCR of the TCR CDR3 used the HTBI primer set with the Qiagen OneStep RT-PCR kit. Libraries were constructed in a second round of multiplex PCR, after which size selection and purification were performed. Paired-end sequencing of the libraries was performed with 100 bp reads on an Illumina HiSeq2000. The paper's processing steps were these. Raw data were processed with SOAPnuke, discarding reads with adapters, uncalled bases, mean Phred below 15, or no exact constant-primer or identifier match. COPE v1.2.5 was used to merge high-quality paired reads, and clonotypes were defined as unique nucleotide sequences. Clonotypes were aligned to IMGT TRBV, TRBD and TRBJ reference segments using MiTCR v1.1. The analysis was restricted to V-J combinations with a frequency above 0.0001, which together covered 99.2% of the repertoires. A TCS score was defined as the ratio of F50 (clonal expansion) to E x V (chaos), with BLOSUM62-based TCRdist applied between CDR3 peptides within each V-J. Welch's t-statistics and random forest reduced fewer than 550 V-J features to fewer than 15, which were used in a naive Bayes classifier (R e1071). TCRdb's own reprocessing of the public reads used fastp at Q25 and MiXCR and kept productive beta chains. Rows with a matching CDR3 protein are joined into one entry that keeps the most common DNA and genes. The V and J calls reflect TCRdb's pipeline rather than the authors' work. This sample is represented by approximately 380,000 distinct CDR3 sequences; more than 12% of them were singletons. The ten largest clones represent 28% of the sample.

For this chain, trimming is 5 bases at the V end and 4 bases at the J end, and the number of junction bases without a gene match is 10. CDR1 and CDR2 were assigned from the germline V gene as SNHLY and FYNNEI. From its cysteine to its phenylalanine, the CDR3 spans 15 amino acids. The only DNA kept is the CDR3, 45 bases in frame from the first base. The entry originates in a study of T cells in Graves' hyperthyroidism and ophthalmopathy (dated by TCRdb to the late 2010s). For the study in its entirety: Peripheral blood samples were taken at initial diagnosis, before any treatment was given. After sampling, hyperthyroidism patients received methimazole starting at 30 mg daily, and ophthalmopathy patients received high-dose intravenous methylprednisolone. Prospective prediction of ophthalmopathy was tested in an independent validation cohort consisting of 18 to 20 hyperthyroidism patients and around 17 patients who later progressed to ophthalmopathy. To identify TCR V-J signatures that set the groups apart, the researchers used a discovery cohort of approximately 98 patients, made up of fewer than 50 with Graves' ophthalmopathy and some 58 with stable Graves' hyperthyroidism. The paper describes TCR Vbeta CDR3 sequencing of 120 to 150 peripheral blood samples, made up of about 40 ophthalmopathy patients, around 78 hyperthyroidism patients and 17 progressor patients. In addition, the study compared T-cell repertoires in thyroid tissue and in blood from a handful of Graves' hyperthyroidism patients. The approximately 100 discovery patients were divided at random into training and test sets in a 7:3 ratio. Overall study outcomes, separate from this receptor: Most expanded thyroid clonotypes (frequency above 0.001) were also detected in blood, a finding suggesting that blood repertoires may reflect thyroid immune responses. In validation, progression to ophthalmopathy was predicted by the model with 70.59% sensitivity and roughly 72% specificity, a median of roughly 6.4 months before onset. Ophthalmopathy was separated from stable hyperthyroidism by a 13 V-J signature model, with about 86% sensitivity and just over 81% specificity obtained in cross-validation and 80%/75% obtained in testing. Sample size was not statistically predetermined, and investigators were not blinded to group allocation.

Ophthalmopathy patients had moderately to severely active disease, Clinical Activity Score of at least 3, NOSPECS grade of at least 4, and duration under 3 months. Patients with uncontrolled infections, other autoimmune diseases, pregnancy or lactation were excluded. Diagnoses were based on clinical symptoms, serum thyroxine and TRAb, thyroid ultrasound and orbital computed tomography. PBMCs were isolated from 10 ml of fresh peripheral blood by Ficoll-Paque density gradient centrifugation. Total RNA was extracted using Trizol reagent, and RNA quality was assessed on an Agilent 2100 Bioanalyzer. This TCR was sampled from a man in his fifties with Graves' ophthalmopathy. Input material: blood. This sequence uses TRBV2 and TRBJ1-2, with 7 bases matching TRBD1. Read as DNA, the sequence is TGTGCCAGCAGTCCACCTACAAGGGACAGCTATGGCTACACCTTC. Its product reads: CASSPPTRDSYGYTF. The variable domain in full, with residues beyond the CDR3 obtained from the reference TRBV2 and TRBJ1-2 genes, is EPEVTQTPSHQVTQMGQEVILRCVPISNHLYFYWYRQILGQKVEFLVSFYNNEISEKSEIFDDQFSVERPDGSNFTLKIRSTKLEDSAMYFCASSPPTRDSYGYTFGSGTRLTVV.